This TCR beta chain emerged from a study of CD8+CD57+ T cells in acquired aplastic anemia. V lost 1 base, J lost 3 bases, and 6 bases stayed unmatched. The CDR3 covers 15 residues. Germline CDR1 SGHVS, CDR2 FQNEAQ. TCR beta VDJ and CDR3 were profiled, and genomic DNA was the template. In TCRdb, the reads were re-called with MiXCR into one record per CDR3 protein. The top ten hold 15% to 20% of the sample, which has fewer than 250,000 distinct CDR3 sequences, roughly half seen once. The specimen was sorted CD4+, CD8+, or CD8+CD57+ T cells (not recorded which) from PBMCs. The V gene is TRBV7-8, the J gene TRBJ2-7; 7 bases align to TRBD1. The sequence was collected from a human donor in good health, serving as a control. This CDR3 is CASSLEIGGGYEQYF. Written as DNA, the CDR3 is TGTGCCAGCAGCTTAGAGATAGGGGGCGGCTACGAGCAGTACTTC.